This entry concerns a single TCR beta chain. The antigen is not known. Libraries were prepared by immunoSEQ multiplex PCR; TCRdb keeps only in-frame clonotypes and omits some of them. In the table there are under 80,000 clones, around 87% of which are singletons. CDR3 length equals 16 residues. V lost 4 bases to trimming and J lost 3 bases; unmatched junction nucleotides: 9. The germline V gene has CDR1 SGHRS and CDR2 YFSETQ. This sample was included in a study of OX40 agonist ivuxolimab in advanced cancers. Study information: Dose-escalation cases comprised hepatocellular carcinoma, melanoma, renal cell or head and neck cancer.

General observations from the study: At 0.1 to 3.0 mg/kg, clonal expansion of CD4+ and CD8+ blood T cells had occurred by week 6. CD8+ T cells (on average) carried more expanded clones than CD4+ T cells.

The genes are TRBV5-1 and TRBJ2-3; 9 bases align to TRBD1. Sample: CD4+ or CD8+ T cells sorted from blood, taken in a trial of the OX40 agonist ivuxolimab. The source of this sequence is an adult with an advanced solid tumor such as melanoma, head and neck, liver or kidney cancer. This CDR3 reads CASSITGGGLTDTQYF. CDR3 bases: TGCGCCAGCAGCATCACAGGGGGCGGTTTGACAGATACGCAGTATTTT. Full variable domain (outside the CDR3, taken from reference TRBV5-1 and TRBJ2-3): KAGVTQTPRYLIKTRGQQVTLSCSPISGHRSVSWYQQTPGQGLQFLFEYFSETQRNKGNFPGRFSGRQFSNSRSEMNVSTLELGDSALYLCASSITGGGLTDTQYFGPGTRLTVL.